This T cell receptor beta chain was found in a study of regulatory T cells in long-lasting Graves disease. General study points: Investigators studied peripheral blood only, not thyroid tissue.

Time point indicated: newly diagnosed GD, antithyroid drugs for less than 3 months. The TCR library was made from RNA extracted from PBMCs. Arm-PCR of CDR3 regions and iRepertoire HTBI primers were the basis on which TCR beta libraries were built. TCRdb reanalysed the multiplex PCR reads using MiXCR and keeps one entry per CDR3 protein. In the table there are approximately 440,000 distinct CDR3 sequences, about 16% of which are singletons. This CDR3 is 14 amino acids long. Losses at the gene ends were 7 bases for V and 2 bases for J; bases not matched to a gene: 6. The germline V gene has CDR1 SGHVS and CDR2 FQNEAQ. As concerns this clonotype: What it recognizes is unknown.

A further study also used this sample, focusing on T cells in Graves' hyperthyroidism and ophthalmopathy.

The receptor comes from a man in his forties with Graves disease. Here the sequenced sample was peripheral blood mononuclear cells (PBMCs), taken at new diagnosis, from a patient treated with antithyroid drugs. The gene calls are TRBV7-8 and TRBJ2-7, with 9 bases aligning to TRBD1. CDR3 region: CASTPGQGAYEQYF. The CDR3 nucleotides are TGTGCCAGCACCCCGGGACAGGGTGCCTACGAGCAGTACTTC.